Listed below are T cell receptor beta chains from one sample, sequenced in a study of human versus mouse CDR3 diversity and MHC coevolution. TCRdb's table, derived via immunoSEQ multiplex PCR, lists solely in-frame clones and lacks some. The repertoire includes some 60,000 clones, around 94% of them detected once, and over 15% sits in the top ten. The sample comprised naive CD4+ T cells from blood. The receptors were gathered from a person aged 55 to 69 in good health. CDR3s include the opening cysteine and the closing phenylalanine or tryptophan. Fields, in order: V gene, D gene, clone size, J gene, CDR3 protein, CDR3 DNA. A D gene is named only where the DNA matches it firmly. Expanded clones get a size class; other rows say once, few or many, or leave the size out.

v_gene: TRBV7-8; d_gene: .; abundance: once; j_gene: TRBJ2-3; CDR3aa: CASSLPLTHTDTQYF; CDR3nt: TGTGCCAGCAGCTTACCGCTAACCCACACAGATACGCAGTATTTT
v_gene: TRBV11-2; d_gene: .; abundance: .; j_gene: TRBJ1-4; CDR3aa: CASTRGDGGAGGEKLFF; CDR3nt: TGTGCCAGCACGCGAGGGGACGGCGGGGCGGGAGGTGAAAAACTGTTTTTT
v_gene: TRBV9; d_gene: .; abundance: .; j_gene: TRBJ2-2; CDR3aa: CASSVAGGSGELFF; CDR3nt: TGTGCCAGCAGCGTAGCGGGCGGGTCCGGGGAGCTGTTTTTT
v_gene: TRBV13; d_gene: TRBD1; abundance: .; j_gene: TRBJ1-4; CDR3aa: CASSSPDRERATNEKLFF; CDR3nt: TGTGCCAGCAGCTCCCCGGACAGGGAGAGGGCAACTAATGAAAAACTGTTTTTT
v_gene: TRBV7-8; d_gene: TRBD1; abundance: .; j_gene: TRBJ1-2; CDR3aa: CASSLGTGLGGYTF; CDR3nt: TGTGCCAGCAGCTTAGGGACAGGGCTAGGTGGCTACACCTTC
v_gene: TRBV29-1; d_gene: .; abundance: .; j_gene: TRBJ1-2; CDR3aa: CSVESGWDGYTF; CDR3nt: TGCAGCGTTGAATCGGGGTGGGATGGCTACACCTTC
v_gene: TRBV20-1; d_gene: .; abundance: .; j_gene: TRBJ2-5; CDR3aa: CSASGQETQYF; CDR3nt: TGCAGTGCTAGCGGTCAAGAGACCCAGTACTTC
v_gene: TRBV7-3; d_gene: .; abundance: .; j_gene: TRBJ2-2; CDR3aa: CASSLSSTGELFF; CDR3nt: TGTGCCAGCAGCTTATCTAGTACCGGGGAGCTGTTTTTT
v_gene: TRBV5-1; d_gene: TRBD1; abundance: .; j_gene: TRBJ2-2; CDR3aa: CASSLTGQGARYTGELFF; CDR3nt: TGCGCCAGCAGCTTGACGGGACAGGGGGCGCGTTATACCGGGGAGCTGTTTTTT
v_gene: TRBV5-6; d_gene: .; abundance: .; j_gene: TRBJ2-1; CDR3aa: CASSLLGSASSYNEQFF; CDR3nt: TGTGCCAGCAGCTTGTTGGGTAGCGCGAGCTCCTACAATGAGCAGTTCTTC
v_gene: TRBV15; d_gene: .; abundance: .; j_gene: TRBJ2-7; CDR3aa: CATSRDHSRNSYEQYF; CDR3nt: TGTGCCACCAGCAGAGATCATAGTCGCAACTCCTACGAGCAGTACTTC
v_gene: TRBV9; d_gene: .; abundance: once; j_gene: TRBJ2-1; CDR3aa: CASSVDRNNEQFF; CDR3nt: TGTGCCAGCAGCGTAGACAGAAACAATGAGCAGTTCTTC
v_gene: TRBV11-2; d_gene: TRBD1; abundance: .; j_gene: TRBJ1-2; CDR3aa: CASSLGQIYGYTF; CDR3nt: TGTGCCAGCAGCTTGGGACAGATCTATGGCTACACCTTC
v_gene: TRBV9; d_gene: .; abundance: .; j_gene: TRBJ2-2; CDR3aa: CASSVGGWNTGELFF; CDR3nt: TGTGCCAGCAGCGTAGGAGGGTGGAACACCGGGGAGCTGTTTTTT
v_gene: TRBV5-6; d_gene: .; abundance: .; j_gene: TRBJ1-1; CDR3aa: CASSLIRVTEAFF; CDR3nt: TGTGCCAGCAGCTTGATCAGGGTCACTGAAGCTTTCTTT
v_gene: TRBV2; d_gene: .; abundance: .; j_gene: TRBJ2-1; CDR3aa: CASSAQGINEQFF; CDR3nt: TGTGCCAGCAGTGCGCAGGGGATAAATGAGCAGTTCTTC
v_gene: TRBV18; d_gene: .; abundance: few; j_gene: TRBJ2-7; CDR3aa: CASSPNGVEGEQYF; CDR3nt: TGTGCCAGCTCACCCAACGGTGTAGAGGGCGAGCAGTACTTC
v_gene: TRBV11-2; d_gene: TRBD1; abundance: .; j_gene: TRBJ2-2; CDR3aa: CASSLRTQGAQVGELFF; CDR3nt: TGTGCCAGCAGCCTCCGAACTCAGGGGGCGCAGGTCGGGGAGCTGTTTTTT
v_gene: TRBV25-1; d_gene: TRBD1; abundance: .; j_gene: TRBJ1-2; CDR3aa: CASRDSYSMGYTF; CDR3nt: TGTGCCTCAAGGGACAGCTATTCTATGGGCTACACCTTC
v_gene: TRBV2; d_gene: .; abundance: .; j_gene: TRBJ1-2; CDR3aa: CASSEGGGYTF; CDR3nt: TGTGCCAGCAGTGAAGGGGGCGGCTACACCTTC
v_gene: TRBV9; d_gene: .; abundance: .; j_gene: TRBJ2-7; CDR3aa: CASSAQGSYEQYF; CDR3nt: TGTGCCAGCAGCGCTCAGGGTTCCTACGAGCAGTACTTC
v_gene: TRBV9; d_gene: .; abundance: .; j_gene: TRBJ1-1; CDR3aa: CASSAVGLQDREAFF; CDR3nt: TGTGCCAGCAGCGCCGTAGGACTACAGGACCGTGAAGCTTTCTTT
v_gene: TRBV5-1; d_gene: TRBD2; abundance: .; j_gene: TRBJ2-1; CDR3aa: CASSFQFGTSEQFF; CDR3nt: TGCGCCAGCAGCTTCCAGTTCGGGACTAGCGAGCAGTTCTTC
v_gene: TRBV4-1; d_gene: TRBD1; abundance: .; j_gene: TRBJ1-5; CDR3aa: CASSQLRTGGGQPQHF; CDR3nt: TGCGCCAGCAGCCAACTCCGGACAGGGGGCGGCCAGCCCCAGCATTTT
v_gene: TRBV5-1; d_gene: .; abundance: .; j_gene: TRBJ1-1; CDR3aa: CASNLDGGGGTEAFF; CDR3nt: TGCGCCAGCAACTTGGATGGGGGCGGTGGCACTGAAGCTTTCTTT
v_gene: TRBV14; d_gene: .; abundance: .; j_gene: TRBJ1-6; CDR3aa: CASSHPGGNSPLHF; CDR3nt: TGTGCCAGCAGCCACCCGGGAGGGAATTCACCCCTCCACTTT
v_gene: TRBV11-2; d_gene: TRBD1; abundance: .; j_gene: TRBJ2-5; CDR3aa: CASSYGTGGFETQYF; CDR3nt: TGTGCCAGCAGCTACGGGACAGGGGGGTTCGAGACCCAGTACTTC
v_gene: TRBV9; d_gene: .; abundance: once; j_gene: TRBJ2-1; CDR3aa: CASSVAGGGWNEQFF; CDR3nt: TGTGCCAGCAGCGTAGCAGGGGGAGGATGGAATGAGCAGTTCTTC
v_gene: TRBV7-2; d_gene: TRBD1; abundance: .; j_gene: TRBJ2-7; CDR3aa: CASSLVGTGGFYEQYF; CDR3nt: TGTGCCAGCAGCTTGGTGGGGACAGGGGGGTTCTACGAGCAGTACTTC
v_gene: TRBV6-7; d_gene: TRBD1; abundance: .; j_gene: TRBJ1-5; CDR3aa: CASSSLTGEGSNQPQHF; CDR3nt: TGTGCCAGCAGTTCGCTGACAGGGGAGGGGAGCAATCAGCCCCAGCATTTT
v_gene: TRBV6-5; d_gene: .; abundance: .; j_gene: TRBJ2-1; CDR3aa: CATQAGDPSYNEQFF; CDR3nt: TGTGCAACCCAGGCCGGCGACCCCTCCTACAATGAGCAGTTCTTC
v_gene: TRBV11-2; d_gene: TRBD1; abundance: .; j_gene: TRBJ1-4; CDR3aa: CATSLDREEKLFF; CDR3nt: TGTGCCACCAGTTTGGACAGGGAAGAAAAACTGTTTTTT
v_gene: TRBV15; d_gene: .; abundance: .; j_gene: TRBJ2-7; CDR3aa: CATSRDAGYEQYF; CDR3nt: TGTGCCACCAGCAGAGATGCGGGATACGAGCAGTACTTT
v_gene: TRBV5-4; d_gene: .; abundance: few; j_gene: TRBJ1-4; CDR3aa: CASSSAGGANEKLFF; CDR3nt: TGTGCCAGCAGCTCGGCCGGGGGAGCTAATGAAAAACTGTTTTTT
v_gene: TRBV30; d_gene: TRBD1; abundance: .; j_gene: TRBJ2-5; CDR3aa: CAWTGGAQTQYF; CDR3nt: TGTGCCTGGACAGGGGGCGCCCAGACCCAGTACTTC
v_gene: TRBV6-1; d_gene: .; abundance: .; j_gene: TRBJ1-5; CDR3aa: CASSPPIVGNQPQHF; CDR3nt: TGTGCCAGCAGTCCGCCCATAGTTGGCAATCAGCCCCAGCATTTT
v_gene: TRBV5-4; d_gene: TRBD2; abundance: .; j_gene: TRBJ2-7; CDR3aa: CASRTSTDSYEQYF; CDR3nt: TGTGCCAGCAGGACTAGCACAGACTCCTACGAGCAGTACTTC
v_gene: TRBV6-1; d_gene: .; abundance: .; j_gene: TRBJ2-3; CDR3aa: CATLWSGTDTQYF; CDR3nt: TGTGCCACCCTTTGGAGCGGCACAGATACGCAGTATTTT
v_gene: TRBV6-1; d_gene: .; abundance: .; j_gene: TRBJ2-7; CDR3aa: CASTLSRGPYEQYF; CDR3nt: TGTGCCAGCACTCTCTCCAGGGGCCCCTACGAGCAGTACTTC
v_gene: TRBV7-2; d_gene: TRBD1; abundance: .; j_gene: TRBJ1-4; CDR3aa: CASSQGGADEKLFF; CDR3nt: TGTGCCAGCAGCCAAGGGGGCGCCGATGAAAAACTGTTTTTT
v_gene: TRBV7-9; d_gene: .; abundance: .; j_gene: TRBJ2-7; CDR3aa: CASSLDRVYEQYF; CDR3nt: TGTGCCAGCAGCTTAGACAGGGTATACGAGCAGTACTTC
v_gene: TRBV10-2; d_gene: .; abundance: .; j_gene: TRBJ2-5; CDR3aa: CASSAVSTETQYF; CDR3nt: TGCGCCAGCAGTGCCGTCAGTACGGAGACCCAGTACTTC
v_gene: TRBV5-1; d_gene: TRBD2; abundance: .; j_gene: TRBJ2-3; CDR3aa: CASSLGGTSGRGDTQYF; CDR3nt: TGCGCCAGCAGCTTGGGGGGGACTAGCGGGAGAGGCGATACGCAGTATTTT
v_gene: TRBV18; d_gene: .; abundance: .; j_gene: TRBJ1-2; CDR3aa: CASSPSGFWQGNYGYTF; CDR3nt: TGTGCCAGCTCACCGTCGGGCTTTTGGCAGGGAAACTATGGCTACACCTTC
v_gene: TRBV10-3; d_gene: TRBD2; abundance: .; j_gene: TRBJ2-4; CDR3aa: CAISAASGDKNIQYF; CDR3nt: TGTGCCATCAGTGCCGCTAGCGGCGACAAAAACATTCAGTACTTC
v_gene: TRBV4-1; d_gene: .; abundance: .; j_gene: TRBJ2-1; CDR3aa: CASSQDWGLVAEPYNEQFF; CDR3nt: TGCGCCAGCAGCCAAGATTGGGGCTTAGTAGCGGAACCCTACAATGAGCAGTTCTTC
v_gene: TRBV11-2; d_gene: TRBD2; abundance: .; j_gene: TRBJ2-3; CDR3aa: CASSLNSGGTDTQYF; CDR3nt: TGTGCCAGCAGCTTAAACAGCGGGGGGACAGATACGCAGTATTTT
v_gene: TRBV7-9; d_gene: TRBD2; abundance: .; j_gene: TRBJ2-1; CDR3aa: CASSSGLAGGGEQFF; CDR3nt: TGTGCCAGCAGCTCGGGACTAGCGGGAGGTGGTGAGCAGTTCTTC
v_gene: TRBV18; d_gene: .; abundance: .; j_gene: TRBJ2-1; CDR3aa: CASSSSLRENREQFF; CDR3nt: TGTGCCAGCTCTTCCTCGCTGAGGGAGAATCGGGAGCAGTTCTTC
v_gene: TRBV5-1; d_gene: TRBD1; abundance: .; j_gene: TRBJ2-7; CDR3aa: CASSLWGTGASYEQYF; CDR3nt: TGCGCCAGCAGCTTGTGGGGGACAGGGGCTAGCTACGAGCAGTACTTC